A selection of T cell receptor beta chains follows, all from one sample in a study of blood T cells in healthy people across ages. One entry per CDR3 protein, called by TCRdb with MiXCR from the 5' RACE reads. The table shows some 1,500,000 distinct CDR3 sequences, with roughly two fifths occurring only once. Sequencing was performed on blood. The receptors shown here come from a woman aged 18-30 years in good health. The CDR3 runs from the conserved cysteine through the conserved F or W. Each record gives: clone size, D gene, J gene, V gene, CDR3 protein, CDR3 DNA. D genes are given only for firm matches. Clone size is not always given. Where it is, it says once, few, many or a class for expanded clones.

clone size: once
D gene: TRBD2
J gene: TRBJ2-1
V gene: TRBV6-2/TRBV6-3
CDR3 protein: CASSYFTGTSRWGSYNEQFF
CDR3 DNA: TGTGCCAGCAGTTACTTTACTGGGACTAGCAGATGGGGCTCCTACAATGAGCAGTTCTTC

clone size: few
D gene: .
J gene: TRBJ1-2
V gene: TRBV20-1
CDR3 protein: CSARGSGYTF
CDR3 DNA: TGCAGTGCTAGGGGCTCTGGCTACACCTTC

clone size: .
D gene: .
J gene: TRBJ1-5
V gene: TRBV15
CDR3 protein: CATSRDIESAQHF
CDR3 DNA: TGTGCCACCAGCAGAGATATCGAGAGCGCCCAGCATTTT

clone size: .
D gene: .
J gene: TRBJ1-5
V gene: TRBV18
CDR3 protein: CTSSLDRDQPQHF
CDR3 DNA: TGTACCAGCTCACTGGACAGAGATCAGCCCCAGCATTTT

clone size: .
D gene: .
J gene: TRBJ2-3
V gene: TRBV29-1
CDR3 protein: CSVQISGSTDTQYF
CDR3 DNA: TGCAGCGTCCAGATAAGCGGAAGCACAGATACGCAGTATTTT

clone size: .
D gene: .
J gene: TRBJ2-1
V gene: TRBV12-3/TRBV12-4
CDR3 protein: CASRDSRNEQFF
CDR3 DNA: TGTGCCAGCAGGGACAGCCGCAATGAGCAGTTCTTC

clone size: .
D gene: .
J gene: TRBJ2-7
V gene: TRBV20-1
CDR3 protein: CSASSLASYEQYF
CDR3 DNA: TGCAGTGCTAGTAGTCTAGCGTCCTACGAGCAGTACTTC

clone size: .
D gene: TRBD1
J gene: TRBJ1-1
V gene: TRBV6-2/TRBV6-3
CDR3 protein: CASSSPLPGQEAFF
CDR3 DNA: TGTGCCAGCAGTTCACCTTTACCGGGACAGGAAGCTTTCTTT

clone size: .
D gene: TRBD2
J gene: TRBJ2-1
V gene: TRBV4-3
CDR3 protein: CASSQAWEYRLAGGAGYNEQFF
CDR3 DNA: TGCGCCAGCAGCCAAGCATGGGAATACCGACTAGCGGGAGGGGCTGGCTACAATGAGCAGTTCTTC

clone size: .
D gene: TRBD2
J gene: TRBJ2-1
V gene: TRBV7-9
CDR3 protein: CASSFGTSGRPMYNEQFF
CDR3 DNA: TGTGCCAGCAGCTTCGGGACTAGCGGGAGACCCATGTACAATGAGCAGTTCTTC

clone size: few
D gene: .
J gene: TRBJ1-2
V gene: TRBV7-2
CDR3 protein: CASSRRTRGLGYTF
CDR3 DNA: TGTGCCAGCAGCCGGAGGACACGGGGATTAGGCTACACCTTC

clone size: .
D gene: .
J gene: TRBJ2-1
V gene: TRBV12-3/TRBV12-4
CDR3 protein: CASSSLQWERYDEQFF
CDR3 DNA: TGTGCCAGCAGCTCGTTACAGTGGGAACGGTATGATGAGCAGTTCTTC

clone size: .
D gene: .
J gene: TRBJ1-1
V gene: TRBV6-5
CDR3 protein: CASSHLADTEAFF
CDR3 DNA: TGTGCCAGCAGTCACCTCGCGGACACTGAAGCTTTCTTT

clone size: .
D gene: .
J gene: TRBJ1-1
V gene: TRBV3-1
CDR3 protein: CASRSGPEAFF
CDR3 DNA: TGTGCCAGCAGATCGGGGCCTGAAGCTTTCTTT

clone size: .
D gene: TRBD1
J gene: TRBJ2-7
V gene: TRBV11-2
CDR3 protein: CASSTSSRGTGSDEQYF
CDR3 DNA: TGTGCCAGCAGCACCTCGAGCAGGGGGACAGGGTCCGACGAGCAGTACTTC

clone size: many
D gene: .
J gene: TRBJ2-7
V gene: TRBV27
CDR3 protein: CASSTTSSEQYF
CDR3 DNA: TGTGCCAGCAGTACCACTAGTTCCGAGCAGTACTTC

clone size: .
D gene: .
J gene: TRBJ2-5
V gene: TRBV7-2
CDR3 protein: CASIRGSGGSETQYF
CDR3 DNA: TGTGCCAGCATTAGGGGCTCAGGCGGATCGGAGACCCAGTACTTC

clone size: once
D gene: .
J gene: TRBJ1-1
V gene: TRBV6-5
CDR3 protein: CASSWGRGFNTEAFF
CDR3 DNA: TGTGCCAGCAGTTGGGGAAGGGGTTTCAACACTGAAGCTTTCTTT

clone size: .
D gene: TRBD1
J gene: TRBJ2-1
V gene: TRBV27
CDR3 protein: CASSIRDSNEQFF
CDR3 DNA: TGTGCCAGCAGTATCCGGGACAGCAATGAGCAGTTCTTC

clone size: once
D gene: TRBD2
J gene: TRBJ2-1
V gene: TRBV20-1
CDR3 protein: CSVSSGLVNEQFF
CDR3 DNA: TGCAGTGTTAGTTCGGGACTAGTCAATGAGCAGTTCTTC

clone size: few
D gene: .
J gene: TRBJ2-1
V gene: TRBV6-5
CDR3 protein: CASRKARLQFF
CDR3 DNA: TGTGCCAGCAGAAAGGCTCGGTTGCAGTTCTTC

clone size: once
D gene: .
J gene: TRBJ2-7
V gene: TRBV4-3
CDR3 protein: CASSQDTGRTEQYF
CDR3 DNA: TGCGCCAGCAGCCAAGATACAGGGCGCACCGAGCAGTACTTC

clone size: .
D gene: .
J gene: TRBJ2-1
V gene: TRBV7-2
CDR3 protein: CASSFRRGDGFF
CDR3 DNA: TGTGCCAGCAGCTTTCGACGGGGCGATGGGTTCTTC

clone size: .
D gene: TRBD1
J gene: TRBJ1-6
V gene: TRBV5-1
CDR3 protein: CASSWGTDSYNSPLHF
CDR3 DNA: TGCGCCAGCAGCTGGGGGACAGACTCCTATAATTCACCCCTCCACTTT

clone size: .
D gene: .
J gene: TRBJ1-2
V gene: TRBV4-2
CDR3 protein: CASSQDGALYDGYTF
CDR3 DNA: TGTGCCAGCAGCCAAGACGGAGCCCTTTATGATGGCTACACCTTC

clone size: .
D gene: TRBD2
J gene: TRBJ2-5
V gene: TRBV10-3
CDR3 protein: CAISAGGSETQYF
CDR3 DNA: TGTGCCATCAGTGCGGGGGGTTCGGAGACCCAGTACTTC

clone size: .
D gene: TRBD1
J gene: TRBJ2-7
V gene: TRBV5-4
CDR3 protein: CASSLETGMDEQYF
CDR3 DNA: TGTGCCAGCAGCTTAGAGACAGGGATGGACGAGCAGTACTTC

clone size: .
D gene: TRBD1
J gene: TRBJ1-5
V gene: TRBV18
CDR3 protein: CASSNTGGDQPQHF
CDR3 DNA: TGTGCCAGCTCAAATACAGGGGGCGATCAGCCCCAGCATTTT

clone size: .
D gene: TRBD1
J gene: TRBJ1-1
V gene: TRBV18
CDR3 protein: CASSLTGFDTEAFF
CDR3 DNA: TGTGCCAGCTCACTGACAGGGTTCGACACTGAAGCTTTCTTT

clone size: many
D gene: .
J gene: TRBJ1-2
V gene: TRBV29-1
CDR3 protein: CSVERAGLYGYTF
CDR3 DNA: TGCAGCGTTGAGAGGGCAGGCCTCTATGGCTACACCTTC

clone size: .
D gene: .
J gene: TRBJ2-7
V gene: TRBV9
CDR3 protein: CASSVRDTSYEQYF
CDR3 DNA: TGTGCCAGCAGCGTGCGGGACACCTCCTACGAGCAGTACTTC

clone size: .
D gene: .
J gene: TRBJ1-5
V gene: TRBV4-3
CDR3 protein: CASSQSWGNRVQPQHF
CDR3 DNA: TGCGCCAGCAGCCAGTCTTGGGGGAACAGAGTGCAGCCCCAGCATTTT

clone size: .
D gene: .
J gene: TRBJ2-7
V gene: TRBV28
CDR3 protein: CASSPNWDSVGEQYF
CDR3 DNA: TGTGCCAGCAGTCCTAATTGGGACTCGGTAGGCGAGCAGTACTTC

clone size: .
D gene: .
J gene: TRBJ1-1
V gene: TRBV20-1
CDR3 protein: CSAPQGYGTEAFF
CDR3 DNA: TGCAGTGCGCCACAGGGTTACGGCACTGAAGCTTTCTTT

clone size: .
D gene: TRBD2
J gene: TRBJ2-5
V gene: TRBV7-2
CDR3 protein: CASSRGGLEETQYF
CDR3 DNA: TGTGCCAGCAGCCGGGGGGGGCTCGAGGAGACCCAGTACTTC

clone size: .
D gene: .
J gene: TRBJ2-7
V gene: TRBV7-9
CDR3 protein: CASSLPGRGYEQYF
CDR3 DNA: TGTGCCAGCAGCTTACCCGGACGGGGTTACGAGCAGTACTTC

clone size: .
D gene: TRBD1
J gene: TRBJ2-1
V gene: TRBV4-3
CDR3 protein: CASSQDPHSGTGLYNEQFF
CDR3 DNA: TGCGCCAGCAGCCAGGACCCCCACTCCGGGACAGGGTTGTACAATGAGCAGTTCTTC

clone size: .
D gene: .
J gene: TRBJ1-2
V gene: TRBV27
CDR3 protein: CASSPAAGQRSFYGYTF
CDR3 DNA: TGTGCCAGCAGTCCCGCAGCCGGGCAGAGGAGTTTCTATGGCTACACCTTC

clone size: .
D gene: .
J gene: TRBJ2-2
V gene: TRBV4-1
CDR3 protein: CASSRQPGETGELFF
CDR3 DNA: TGCGCCAGCAGCAGGCAGCCTGGGGAGACCGGGGAGCTGTTTTTT

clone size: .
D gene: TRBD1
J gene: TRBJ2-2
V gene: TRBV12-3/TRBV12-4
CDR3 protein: CASSPPGQGGDTGELFF
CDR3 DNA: TGTGCCAGCAGTCCCCCCGGACAGGGGGGTGACACCGGGGAGCTGTTTTTT

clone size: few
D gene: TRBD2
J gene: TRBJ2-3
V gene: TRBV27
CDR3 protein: CASSLIWTSGDTDTQYF
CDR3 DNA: TGTGCCAGCAGTTTAATTTGGACTAGCGGGGACACAGATACGCAGTATTTT

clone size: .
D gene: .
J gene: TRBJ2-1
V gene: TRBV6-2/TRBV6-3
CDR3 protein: CAIASSGRGNEQFF
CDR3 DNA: TGTGCCATCGCTAGTAGCGGCCGCGGGAATGAGCAGTTCTTC

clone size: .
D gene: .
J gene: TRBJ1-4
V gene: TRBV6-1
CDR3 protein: CASSEGGATNEKLFF
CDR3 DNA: TGTGCCAGCAGTGAAGGGGGAGCAACTAATGAAAAACTGTTTTTT

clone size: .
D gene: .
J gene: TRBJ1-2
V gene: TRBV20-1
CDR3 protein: CSARVGLYPYGYTF
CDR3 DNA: TGCAGTGCTAGAGTCGGACTCTACCCCTATGGCTACACCTTC

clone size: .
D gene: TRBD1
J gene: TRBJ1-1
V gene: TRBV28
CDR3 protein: CASNRRGTDFMNTEAFF
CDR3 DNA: TGTGCCAGCAACAGGCGCGGGACAGATTTCATGAACACTGAAGCTTTCTTT

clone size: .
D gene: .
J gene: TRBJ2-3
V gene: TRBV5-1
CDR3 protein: CASSLTQWNTQYF
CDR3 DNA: TGCGCCAGCAGCCTAACTCAATGGAATACGCAGTATTTT

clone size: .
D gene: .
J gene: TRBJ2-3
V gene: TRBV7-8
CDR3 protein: CATPQPFGDTQYF
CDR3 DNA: TGTGCCACCCCACAACCCTTCGGAGATACGCAGTATTTT

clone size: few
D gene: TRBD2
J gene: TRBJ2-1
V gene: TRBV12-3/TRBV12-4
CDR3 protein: CASSSGIAGERFF
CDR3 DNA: TGTGCCAGCAGTTCAGGAATAGCGGGAGAACGGTTCTTC

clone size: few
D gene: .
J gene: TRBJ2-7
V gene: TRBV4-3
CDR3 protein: CASSQAWASEQYF
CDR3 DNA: TGCGCCAGCAGCCAAGCCTGGGCCAGCGAGCAGTACTTC

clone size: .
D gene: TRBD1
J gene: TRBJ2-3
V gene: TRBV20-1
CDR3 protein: CSAWDRGLGTQYF
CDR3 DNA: TGCAGTGCTTGGGACAGGGGACTAGGCACGCAGTATTTT

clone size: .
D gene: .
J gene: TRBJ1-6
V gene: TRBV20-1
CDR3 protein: CSARDEEFSYNSPLHF
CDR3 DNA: TGCAGTGCTAGAGATGAGGAGTTCTCCTATAATTCACCCCTCCACTTT

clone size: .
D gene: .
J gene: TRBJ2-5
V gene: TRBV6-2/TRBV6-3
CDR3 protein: CASSYFRNNEQYF
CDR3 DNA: TGTGCCAGCAGTTATTTTAGAAACAATGAGCAGTACTTC

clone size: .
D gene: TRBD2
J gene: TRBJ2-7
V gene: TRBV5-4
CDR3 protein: CVSSFLAGGEQYF
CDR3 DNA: TGTGTCAGCAGCTTTTTAGCGGGAGGCGAGCAGTACTTC

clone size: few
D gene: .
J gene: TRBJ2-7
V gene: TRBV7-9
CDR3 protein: CASTLTQGAVYEQYF
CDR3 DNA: TGTGCCAGCACCCTGACACAGGGAGCAGTCTACGAGCAGTACTTC